The clone carrying this T cell receptor beta chain occurred once. The source of the sample is a study of blood T cell repertoires in COVID-19. Study as a whole: Samples taken during acute and convalescent COVID-19 were collected in the United States, Italy and Spain. From T cells, B-cell-depleted T cells, or PBMCs came the material, which was cDNA or gDNA.

V shed 4 bases and J shed 10 bases, with 8 bases lying between them. The CDR3 is 12 amino acids. In the authors' methods: Amplification from reference gene primers served as the basis for estimated nucleated cell counts. Clones were read by immunoSEQ multiplex PCR, and TCRdb kept only the in-frame ones, dropping some. That table gives V, J and clone size, and the DNA gave D and trimming. The sample yields some 140,000 clones, 81% seen once. The V gene is TRBV12-3 or TRBV12-4, the J gene TRBJ1-6; D may be TRBD1 (6 bases). This TCR was recovered from a woman aged 55 to 70 with active or convalescent COVID-19. Sequencing input: peripheral blood. The CDR3 loop is CASSSGGSPLHF. The CDR3 DNA is TGTGCCAGCAGTTCGGGGGGCTCACCCCTCCACTTT.